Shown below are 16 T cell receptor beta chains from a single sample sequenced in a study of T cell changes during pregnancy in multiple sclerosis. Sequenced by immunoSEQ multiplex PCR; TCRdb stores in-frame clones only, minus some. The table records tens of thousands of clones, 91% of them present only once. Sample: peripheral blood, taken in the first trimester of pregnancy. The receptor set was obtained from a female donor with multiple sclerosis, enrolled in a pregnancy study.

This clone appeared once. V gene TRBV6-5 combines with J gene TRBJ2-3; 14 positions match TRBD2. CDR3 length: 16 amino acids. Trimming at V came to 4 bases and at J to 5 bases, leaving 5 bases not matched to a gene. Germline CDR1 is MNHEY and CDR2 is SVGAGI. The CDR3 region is CASSLTSGGEIDTQYF. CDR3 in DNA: TGTGCCAGCAGTTTGACTAGCGGGGGGGAAATAGATACGCAGTATTTT.

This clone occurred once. The CDR3: CASSPPGWIGNTIYF. CDR3 nucleotide sequence: TGTGCCAGCAGTCCCCCGGGGTGGATCGGAAACACCATATATTTT. V and J are TRBV28 and TRBJ1-3; no clear D gene. V was cut by 5 bases and J by 4 bases, with 15 bases left in between. This CDR3 is built from 15 residues. CDR1 and CDR2 from the germline V gene are MDHEN and SYDVKM. Based on the CDR3 plus reference TRBV28 and TRBJ1-3, the full variable domain is DVKVTQSSRYLVKRTGEKVFLECVQDMDHENMFWYRQDPGLGLRLIYFSYDVKMKEKGDIPEGYSVSREKKERFSLILESASTNQTSMYLCASSPPGWIGNTIYFGEGSWLTVV.

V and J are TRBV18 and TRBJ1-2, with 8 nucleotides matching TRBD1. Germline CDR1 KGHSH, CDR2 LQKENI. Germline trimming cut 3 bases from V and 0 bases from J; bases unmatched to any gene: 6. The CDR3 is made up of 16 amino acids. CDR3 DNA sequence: TGTGCCAGCTCACCCCCAACAGGGGGATCTAACTATGGCTACACCTTC. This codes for CASSPPTGGSNYGYTF. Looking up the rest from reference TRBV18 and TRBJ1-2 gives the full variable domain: NAGVMQNPRHLVRRRGQEARLRCSPMKGHSHVYWYRQLPEEGLKFMVYLQKENIIDESGMPKERFSAEFPKEGPSILRIQQVVRGDSAAYFCASSPPTGGSNYGYTFGSGTRLTVV.

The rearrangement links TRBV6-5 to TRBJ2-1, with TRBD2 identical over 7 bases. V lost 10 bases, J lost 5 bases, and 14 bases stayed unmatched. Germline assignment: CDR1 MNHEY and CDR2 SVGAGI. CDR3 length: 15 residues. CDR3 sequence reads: CATQRAGARNNEQFF. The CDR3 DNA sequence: TGTGCCACCCAGCGTGCGGGAGCTCGGAACAATGAGCAGTTCTTC.

CDR3 DNA sequence: TGTGCCAGCAGCTCAGGGACTTCGGCCAAAAACATTCAGTACTTC. Its protein product is CASSSGTSAKNIQYF. The V gene is TRBV7-6, the J gene TRBJ2-4; possible D gene TRBD2, 6 bases. Between the trimmed V and J ends, which lost 4 bases and 1 base, there was a span of 11 bases. CDR1 and CDR2 (germline): SGHVS, FNYEAQ. The CDR3 sequence is 15 residues long.

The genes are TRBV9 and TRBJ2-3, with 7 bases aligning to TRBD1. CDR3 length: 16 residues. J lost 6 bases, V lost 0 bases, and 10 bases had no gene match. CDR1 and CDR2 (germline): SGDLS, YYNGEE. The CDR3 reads CASSVGQGIGVDTQYF. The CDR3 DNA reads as TGTGCCAGCAGCGTAGGACAGGGTATCGGTGTTGATACGCAGTATTTT. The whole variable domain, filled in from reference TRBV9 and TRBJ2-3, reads DSGVTQTPKHLITATGQRVTLRCSPRSGDLSVYWYQQSLDQGLQFLIQYYNGEERAKGNILERFSAQQFPDLHSELNLSSLELGDSALYFCASSVGQGIGVDTQYFGPGTRLTVL.

The CDR3 protein is CASSLRDRGLDTEAFF. CDR3 sequence (DNA): TGTGCCAGCTCTCTTAGGGACAGGGGGCTTGACACTGAAGCTTTCTTT. The chain combines TRBV18 with TRBJ1-1; 12 nucleotides match TRBD1. J gave up 3 bases and V 6 bases, and 8 bases lay outside the gene matches. CDR1 is KGHSH, CDR2 LQKENI, per germline. This CDR3 contains 16 residues.

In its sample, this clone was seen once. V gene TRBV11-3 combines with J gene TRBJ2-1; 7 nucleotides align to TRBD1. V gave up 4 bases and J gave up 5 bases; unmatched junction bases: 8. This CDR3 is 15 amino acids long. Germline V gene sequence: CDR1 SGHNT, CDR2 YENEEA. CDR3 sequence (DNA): TGTGCCAGCAGCTCCCGACAGGGTTGGGACAATGAGCAGTTCTTC. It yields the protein CASSSRQGWDNEQFF.

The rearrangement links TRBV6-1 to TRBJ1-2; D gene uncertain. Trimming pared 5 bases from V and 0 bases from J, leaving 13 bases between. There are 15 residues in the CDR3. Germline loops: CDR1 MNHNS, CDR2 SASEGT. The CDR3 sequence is CASSSSLATNYGYTF. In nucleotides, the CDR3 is TGTGCCAGCAGTTCTTCCTTAGCCACTAACTATGGCTACACCTTC.

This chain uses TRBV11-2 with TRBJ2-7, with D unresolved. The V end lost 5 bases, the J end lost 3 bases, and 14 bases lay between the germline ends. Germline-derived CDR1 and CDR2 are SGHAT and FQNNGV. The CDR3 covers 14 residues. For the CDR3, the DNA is TGTGCCAGCAGCCCCCGCGGCATATACTACGAGCAGTACTTC. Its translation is CASSPRGIYYEQYF.

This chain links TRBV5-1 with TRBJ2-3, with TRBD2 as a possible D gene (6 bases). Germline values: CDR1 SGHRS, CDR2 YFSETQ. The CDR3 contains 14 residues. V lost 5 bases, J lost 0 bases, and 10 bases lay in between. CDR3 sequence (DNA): TGCGCCAGCAGTTTAGCGGTTAGCACAGATACGCAGTATTTT. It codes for CASSLAVSTDTQYF. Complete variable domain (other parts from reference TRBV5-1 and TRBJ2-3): KAGVTQTPRYLIKTRGQQVTLSCSPISGHRSVSWYQQTPGQGLQFLFEYFSETQRNKGNFPGRFSGRQFSNSRSEMNVSTLELGDSALYLCASSLAVSTDTQYFGPGTRLTVL.

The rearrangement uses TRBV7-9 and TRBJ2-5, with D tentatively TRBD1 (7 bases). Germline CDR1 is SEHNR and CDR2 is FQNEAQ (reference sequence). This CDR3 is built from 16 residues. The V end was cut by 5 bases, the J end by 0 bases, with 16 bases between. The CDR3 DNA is TGTGCCAGCAGCCCCGGGGGACAGATCTACCAAGAGACCCAGTACTTC. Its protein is CASSPGGQIYQETQYF.

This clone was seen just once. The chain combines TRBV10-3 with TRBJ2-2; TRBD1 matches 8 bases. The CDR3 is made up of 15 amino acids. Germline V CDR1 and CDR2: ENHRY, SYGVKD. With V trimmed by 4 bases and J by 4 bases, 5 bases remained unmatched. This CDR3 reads CAISGAQGGTGELFF. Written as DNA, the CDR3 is TGTGCCATCAGTGGGGCACAGGGGGGCACCGGGGAGCTGTTTTTT.

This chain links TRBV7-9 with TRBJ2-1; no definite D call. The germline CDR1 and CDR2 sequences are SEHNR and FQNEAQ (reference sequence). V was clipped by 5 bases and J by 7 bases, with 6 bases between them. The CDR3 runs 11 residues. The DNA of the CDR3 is TGTGCCAGCAGCCTTCAGAATGAGCAGTTCTTC. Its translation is CASSLQNEQFF.

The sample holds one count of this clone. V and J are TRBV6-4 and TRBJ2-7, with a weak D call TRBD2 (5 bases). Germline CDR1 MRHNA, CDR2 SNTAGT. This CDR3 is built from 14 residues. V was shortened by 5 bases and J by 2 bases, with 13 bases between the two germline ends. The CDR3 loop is CASSSRTEPYEQYF. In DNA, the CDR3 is TGTGCCAGCAGTTCCCGGACTGAACCCTACGAGCAGTACTTC.

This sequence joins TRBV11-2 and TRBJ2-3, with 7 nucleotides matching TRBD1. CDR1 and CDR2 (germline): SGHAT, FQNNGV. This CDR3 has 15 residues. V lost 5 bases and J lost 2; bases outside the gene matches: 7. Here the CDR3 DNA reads TGTGCCAGCAGCGGCCGGGACAGAGTCACAGATACGCAGTATTTT. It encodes CASSGRDRVTDTQYF.